These 26 T cell receptor beta chains were sequenced from one sample in a study of T cells in Graves' hyperthyroidism and ophthalmopathy. TCR beta CDR3 regions were amplified from RNA transcripts. Using the HTBI primer set, a first-round RT-PCR was run on the TCR CDR3. TCRdb analysed the multiplex PCR reads with MiXCR anew, one entry per CDR3 protein. The repertoire consists of about 200,000 distinct CDR3 sequences, with 18% occurring once and the leading ten covering 44%. The sequenced sample consisted of blood. The receptors originated from a man in his forties with Graves' hyperthyroidism.

This clonotype has just a few counts. V gene TRBV5-4 combines with J gene TRBJ1-1; D is undetermined. This CDR3 has 13 amino acids. Germline CDR1 SGHNT, CDR2 YYREEE (reference sequence). V was trimmed by 7 bases and J by 0 bases, leaving 10 bases between them. The CDR3 sequence: CASGHKLNTEAFF. CDR3 DNA sequence: TGTGCCAGCGGTCATAAGTTGAACACTGAAGCTTTCTTT.

The rearrangement uses TRBV6-2 or TRBV6-3 and TRBJ1-1; 7 nucleotides agree with TRBD1. V trimming: 2 bases; J trimming: 0 bases; junction bases outside the gene matches: 6. CDR3 size: 16 residues. Germline values: CDR1 MNHEY, CDR2 SVGEGT. The CDR3 is CASSYEDRLMNTEAFF. CDR3 in DNA: TGTGCCAGCAGTTACGAGGACAGGCTTATGAACACTGAAGCTTTCTTT.

This clonotype was observed at least ten times. The chain has TRBV7-9 and TRBJ1-2, with TRBD1 identical over 12 bases. This CDR3 contains 15 residues. Germline CDR1 and CDR2: SEHNR and FQNEAQ (reference sequence). Trimming cost V 5 bases and J 8 bases; bases outside gene matches: 9. The CDR3 here is CASSLRDRGLGGYTF. In DNA form, the CDR3 reads TGTGCCAGCAGCCTTCGGGACAGGGGGCTTGGAGGCTACACCTTC. Drawing the rest from reference TRBV7-9 and TRBJ1-2, the complete variable domain is DTGVSQNPRHKITKRGQNVTFRCDPISEHNRLYWYRQTLGQGPEFLTYFQNEAQLEKSRLLSDRFSAERPKGSFSTLEIQRTEQGDSAMYLCASSLRDRGLGGYTFGSGTRLTVV.

This clonotype was seen many times. The chain recombines TRBV28 with TRBJ2-2; D not resolved. The germline V gene encodes CDR1 MDHEN and CDR2 SYDVKM. This CDR3 is 15 amino acids long. Trimming took 3 bases from V and 8 from J, leaving 16 bases between them. The CDR3 coding sequence is TGTGCCAGCAGTTTCCCTGGGATGAGAACGGGGGAGCTGTTTTTT. This encodes CASSFPGMRTGELFF. Supplemented by reference TRBV28 and TRBJ2-2, the full variable domain reads DVKVTQSSRYLVKRTGEKVFLECVQDMDHENMFWYRQDPGLGLRLIYFSYDVKMKEKGDIPEGYSVSREKKERFSLILESASTNQTSMYLCASSFPGMRTGELFFGEGSRLTVL.

This clonotype was detected many times. The J gene is TRBJ1-5, the V gene TRBV7-2; D may be TRBD1 (5 bases). CDR1 is SGHTA and CDR2 is FQGNSA in the germline V gene. This CDR3 contains 16 residues. Trimming cost V 4 bases and J 5 bases, with 18 bases left between them. Here the CDR3 DNA reads TGTGCCAGCAGCTCCCATTTGGGGGGAGGCGATCAGCCCCAGCATTTT. It codes for CASSSHLGGGDQPQHF. The variable domain in full, completed from reference TRBV7-2 and TRBJ1-5, reads GAGVSQSPSNKVTEKGKDVELRCDPISGHTALYWYRQSLGQGLEFLIYFQGNSAPDKSGLPSDRFSAERTGGSVSTLTIQRTQQEDSAVYLCASSSHLGGGDQPQHFGDGTRLSIL.

This chain connects TRBV29-1 to TRBJ2-2, with 7 bases matching TRBD1. This CDR3 region has 13 residues. The germline V gene encodes CDR1 SQVTM and CDR2 ANQGSEA. Trimming took 6 bases from V and 5 from J; bases not matched to a gene: 6. For the CDR3, the DNA is TGCAGCGTGAGACAGGGTGGGACCGGGGAGCTGTTTTTT. This translates into CSVRQGGTGELFF.

This clonotype appeared many times. The rearrangement uses TRBV7-9 and TRBJ2-1; perhaps TRBD2 as D (5 bases). Germline lookup yields CDR1 SEHNR and CDR2 FQNEAQ (reference sequence). Trimming took off 1 base at V and 2 bases at J, with 15 bases between the two ends. CDR3 length: 17 residues. CDR3 sequence: CASSLGTEVTTYNEQFF. The CDR3 region has the DNA TGTGCCAGCAGCTTAGGGACGGAGGTAACCACCTACAATGAGCAGTTCTTC. The variable domain in full, completed from reference TRBV7-9 and TRBJ2-1, reads DTGVSQNPRHKITKRGQNVTFRCDPISEHNRLYWYRQTLGQGPEFLTYFQNEAQLEKSRLLSDRFSAERPKGSFSTLEIQRTEQGDSAMYLCASSLGTEVTTYNEQFFGPGTRLTVL.

This clonotype was seen at least ten times. The chain joins TRBV5-1 to TRBJ1-5; 9 bases are shared with TRBD1. The length of the CDR3 is 15 residues. Losses at the gene ends were 6 bases for V and 6 bases for J; bases not matched to a gene: 10. From germline, CDR1 is SGHRS and CDR2 YFSETQ. Written as DNA, the CDR3 is TGCGCCAGCAAGGCCGGACAGGGGAATGGTCAGCCCCAGCATTTT. This translates into CASKAGQGNGQPQHF. Variable domain in full (rest from reference TRBV5-1 and TRBJ1-5): KAGVTQTPRYLIKTRGQQVTLSCSPISGHRSVSWYQQTPGQGLQFLFEYFSETQRNKGNFPGRFSGRQFSNSRSEMNVSTLELGDSALYLCASKAGQGNGQPQHFGDGTRLSIL.

This clonotype has at least ten counts. The chain links TRBV20-1 to TRBJ2-1; TRBD1 agrees at 7 bases. Trimming took 6 bases from V and 12 from J; bases not matched to a gene: 14. Germline CDR1 and CDR2: DFQATT and SNEGSKA (reference sequence). The CDR3 length is 13 residues. The CDR3 nucleotides read TGCAGTGCGAGTCCCGGGACAGCGGTGGGGCAGTTCTTC. It translates to CSASPGTAVGQFF.

The gene calls are TRBV7-2 and TRBJ1-2, with no clear D. Germline V lookup: CDR1 SGHTA, CDR2 FQGNSA. V dropped 5 bases and J dropped 8 bases, with 18 bases sitting between them. This CDR3 comprises 14 residues. This CDR3 is CASSMVDSRGGYTF. The CDR3 region has the DNA TGTGCCAGCAGCATGGTGGACTCACGGGGAGGCTACACCTTC.

This chain joins TRBV6-1 and TRBJ1-2, with D possibly being TRBD1 (5 bases). Germline V lookup: CDR1 MNHNS, CDR2 SASEGT. Trimming took 6 bases from V and 4 from J, leaving 15 bases between them. The CDR3 runs to 14 residues. The CDR3 coding sequence is TGTGCCAGCAGCCCCCAGGGTCGCCCCTATGGCTACACCTTC. It is translated as CASSPQGRPYGYTF.

This clonotype has ten or more counts. The chain is built from TRBV5-1 and TRBJ1-4; D is ambiguous. The CDR3 spans 14 residues. CDR1 and CDR2 (germline): SGHRS, YFSETQ. Trimming took off 0 bases at V and 4 bases at J, with 7 bases between the two ends. As DNA, the CDR3 is TGCGCCAGCAGCTTGGGGCTGAGTAATGAAAAACTGTTTTTT. This gives the protein CASSLGLSNEKLFF.

This clonotype was seen ten or more times. This sequence joins TRBV7-2 and TRBJ1-1, with 7 bases aligning to TRBD1. V trimming: 2 bases; J trimming: 2 bases; junction bases outside the gene matches: 11. From germline, CDR1 is SGHTA and CDR2 FQGNSA. This CDR3 is built from 17 residues. CDR3 protein: CASSLPIKGAKNTEAFF. CDR3 sequence (DNA): TGTGCCAGCAGCTTACCGATCAAGGGGGCGAAAAACACTGAAGCTTTCTTT.

This clonotype was detected ten times or more. The chain employs TRBV27 and TRBJ2-7; weak D call: TRBD2 (6 bases). In germline, CDR1 is MNHEY, CDR2 SMNVEV (reference sequence). V was clipped by 10 bases and J by 6 bases, with 16 bases between them. This CDR3 spans 12 amino acids. CDR3 residues: CATGGAGGEQYF. In DNA form, the CDR3 reads TGTGCCACCGGCGGGGCGGGCGGCGAGCAGTACTTC.

This clonotype was seen ten or more times. The chain couples TRBV20-1 to TRBJ2-5; a possible D gene is TRBD1 (6 bases). Deletions cut 4 bases from V and 1 base from J, with 13 bases between. The CDR3 extends over 14 amino acids. Germline V CDR1 and CDR2: DFQATT, SNEGSKA (reference sequence). The DNA of the CDR3 is TGCAGTGCTATGGACAGCCAGATCCAAGAGACCCAGTACTTC. It encodes CSAMDSQIQETQYF.

This clonotype was seen ten or more times. The chain carries TRBV6-5 and TRBJ1-5, with D unclear. CDR3 length equals 13 residues. V was clipped by 2 bases and J by 6 bases, with 8 bases between them. The V gene's germline CDR1 is MNHEY and CDR2 SVGAGI. CDR3 DNA sequence: TGTGCCAGCAGTTACGGAGGAGGTCAGCCCCAGCATTTT. Protein product: CASSYGGGQPQHF.

In its sample, this clonotype was seen a few times. The chain employs TRBV4-1 and TRBJ1-5; unclear D gene. This CDR3 is 15 amino acids long. CDR1 MGHRA and CDR2 YSYEKL come from the germline V gene. Trimming shortened V by 5 bases and J by 0 bases, and 11 bases separated the two germline ends. CDR3 amino acids: CASSSNSASNQPQHF. In DNA form, the CDR3 reads TGCGCCAGCAGCTCTAACAGCGCTAGCAATCAGCCCCAGCATTTT.

V gene TRBV6-5 combines with J gene TRBJ1-1, with 11 nucleotides matching TRBD1. The CDR3 spans 15 residues. Germline trimming cut 4 bases from V and 4 bases from J; bases unmatched to any gene: 5. Germline V gene data show CDR1 as MNHEY and CDR2 as SVGAGI. CDR3 protein: CASSSPGQGVTEAFF. CDR3 DNA sequence: TGTGCCAGCAGTTCCCCGGGACAGGGGGTCACTGAAGCTTTCTTT.

Ten or more counts support this clonotype. V usage is TRBV20-1 and J usage is TRBJ2-1, with TRBD2 identical over 12 bases. Germline V gene sequence: CDR1 DFQATT, CDR2 SNEGSKA (reference sequence). This CDR3 is built from 17 residues. V lost 4 bases, J lost 0 bases, and 7 bases stayed unmatched. CDR3 amino acids: CSAKGLAGGSSYNEQFF. The CDR3, as DNA: TGCAGTGCTAAGGGGCTAGCGGGGGGGAGCTCCTACAATGAGCAGTTCTTC.

Concerning this clonotype itself: It may be a read error: a sequence one base away is much more abundant. This chain uses TRBV7-3 with TRBJ1-2; D unresolved. CDR3 length: 15 amino acids. From germline, CDR1 is SGHTA and CDR2 FQGTGA. The CDR3 DNA is TGTGCCAGCAGCGAGACGGGAACATACGCCTATGGCTGCACCTTC. This gives the protein CASSETGTYAYGCTF. The whole variable domain, remainder taken from reference TRBV7-3 and TRBJ1-2, is GAGVSQTPSNKVTEKGKYVELRCDPISGHTALYWYRQSLGQGPEFLIYFQGTGAADDSGLPNDRFFAVRPEGSVSTLKIQRTERGDSAVYLCASSETGTYAYGCTFGSGTRLTVV.

This clonotype has only a few counts. The V call is TRBV19, the J call TRBJ2-7; the D gene could be TRBD1 or TRBD2 (5 bases each). CDR1 LNHDA and CDR2 SQIVND come from the germline V gene (reference sequence). The CDR3 is 16 residues long. Trimming took 3 bases from V and 1 from J, leaving 16 bases between them. The CDR3 loop reads CASSIWLRDGSYEQYF. The CDR3 DNA follows: TGTGCCAGTAGTATTTGGCTCCGGGACGGATCCTACGAGCAGTACTTC.

This clonotype has at least ten counts. This sequence joins TRBV11-3 and TRBJ2-2; 8 nucleotides align to TRBD1. V shed 5 bases and J 6 bases; nucleotides not matched to a gene: 8. CDR3 length equals 15 residues. The germline CDR1 and CDR2 sequences are SGHNT and YENEEA. The CDR3 sequence is CASSTDREIAGELFF. Here the CDR3 DNA reads TGTGCCAGCAGCACGGACAGGGAAATAGCCGGGGAGCTGTTTTTT.

The table lists this clonotype with many counts. The V and J genes are TRBV5-8 and TRBJ1-1, with D unclear. The CDR3 length is 15 residues. The germline V gene encodes CDR1 SGHTS and CDR2 YDEGEE. V gave up 1 base and J gave up 2 bases, with 12 bases separating them. CDR3 sequence (DNA): TGTGCCAGCAGCTTGTTCCGGGGAATCAACACTGAAGCTTTCTTT. Its translation is CASSLFRGINTEAFF.

In this sample, this clonotype turned up many times. This sequence joins TRBV29-1 and TRBJ2-3; 13 bases agree with TRBD2. The V and J ends lost 6 bases and 6 bases, in that order; junction bases with no gene match: 12. The germline CDR1 and CDR2 sequences are SQVTM and ANQGSEA. The CDR3 extends over 16 amino acids. CDR3 in amino acids: CSVQKTSGGPGDTQYF. CDR3 bases: TGCAGCGTGCAGAAGACTAGCGGGGGGCCGGGGGATACGCAGTATTTT.

This chain connects TRBV7-9 to TRBJ1-5; no clear D. Germline V gives CDR1 SEHNR, CDR2 FQNEAQ (reference sequence). There are 13 residues in the CDR3. V was clipped by 1 base and J by 9 bases, with 10 bases between them. CDR3 sequence (DNA): TGTGCCAGCAGCTTAGGCCCCGGTTTGCCCCAGCATTTT. Amino acids: CASSLGPGLPQHF.

V and J are TRBV7-9 and TRBJ2-1; a possible D gene is TRBD2 (6 bases). Trimming removed 3 bases at V and 3 bases at J, with 12 bases between. This CDR3 has 15 residues. Germline CDR1 reads SEHNR; CDR2 reads FQNEAQ (reference sequence). The CDR3 loop is CASSFRAGLYNEQFF. In DNA form, the CDR3 reads TGTGCCAGCAGCTTCCGGGCGGGACTCTACAATGAGCAGTTCTTC.